This TCR beta chain originates from a study of T cell responses to AZD1222 COVID-19 vaccine. General study results and limits: CD4 TCRs linked to vaccination spanned spike, dominating at 160-218 and 743-854.

Assay: immunoSEQ multiplex PCR; the TCRdb copy retains only in-frame clones and omits some. The sample lists about 170,000 clones, roughly 87% seen once, with approximately 0.97% in the top ten. This clone was observed a few times. The antigen remains unidentified. There are 16 residues in the CDR3. CDR1 and CDR2 from the germline V gene are LNHDA and SQIVND (reference sequence). The V gene lost 3 bases and the J gene lost 1 base, with 13 bases spanning the gap. The source is an adult who received the AZD1222 COVID-19 vaccine. Sequences were derived from peripheral blood, sampled 28 days after the second AZD1222 dose. This sequence joins TRBV19 and TRBJ1-3; tentative D call: TRBD1 (6 bases). The CDR3 loop is CASSIATGYSGNTIYF. In DNA, the CDR3 is TGTGCCAGTAGTATCGCCACAGGGTATTCTGGAAACACCATATATTTT.